The present TCR beta chain was sequenced within a study of chemoradiotherapy in HPV16-positive cancers. With respect to this clone: The antigen remains unidentified.

Repertoires were generated with immunoSEQ multiplex PCR, while TCRdb's copy carries only in-frame clones and drops some. In the table there are roughly 34,000 clones, about 86% of which are singletons. Study results and caveats: Non-HPV-specific T cells did not expand in tumors during treatment, whereas candidate HPV-specific clones and E7-related motifs did. In HPV16-positive patients, HPV-responsive T-cell expansion tracked better recurrence-free survival.

Trimming left V 1 base short and J 2 bases short, with 5 bases between. This CDR3 spans 13 amino acids. CDR1 is MNHNY and CDR2 is SVGAGI in the germline V gene (reference sequence). This chain connects TRBV6-6 to TRBJ2-5, with D unresolved. The clonotype was recovered from a human donor with HPV-associated anogenital cancer. The sample consisted of blood, taken from a patient who underwent chemoradiotherapy. The CDR3 region is CASSYFEQETQYF. In DNA form, the CDR3 reads TGTGCCAGCAGTTACTTTGAACAAGAGACCCAGTACTTC.